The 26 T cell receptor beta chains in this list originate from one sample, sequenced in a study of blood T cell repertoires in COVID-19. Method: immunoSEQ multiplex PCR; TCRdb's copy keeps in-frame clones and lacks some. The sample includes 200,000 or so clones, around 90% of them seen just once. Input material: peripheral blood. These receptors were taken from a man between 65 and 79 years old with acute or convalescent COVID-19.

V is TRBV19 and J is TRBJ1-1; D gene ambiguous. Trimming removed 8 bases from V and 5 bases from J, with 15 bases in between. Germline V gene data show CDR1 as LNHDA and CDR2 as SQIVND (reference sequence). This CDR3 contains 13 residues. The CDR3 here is CASSNYRRTEAFF. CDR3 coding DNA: TGTGCCAGTTCGAATTATCGCCGGACTGAAGCTTTCTTT. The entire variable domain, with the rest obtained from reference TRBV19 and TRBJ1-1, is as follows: DGGITQSPKYLFRKEGQNVTLSCEQNLNHDAMYWYRQDPGQGLRLIYYSQIVNDFQKGDIAEGYSVSREKKESFPLTVTSAQKNPTAFYLCASSNYRRTEAFFGQGTRLTVV.

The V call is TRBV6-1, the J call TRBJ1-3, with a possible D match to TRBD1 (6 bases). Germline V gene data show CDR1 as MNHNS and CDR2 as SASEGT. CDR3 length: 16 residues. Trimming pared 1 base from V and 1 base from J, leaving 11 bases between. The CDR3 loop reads CASSEVLGQSGNTIYF. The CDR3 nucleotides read TGTGCCAGCAGTGAAGTATTAGGACAGTCTGGAAACACCATATATTTT.

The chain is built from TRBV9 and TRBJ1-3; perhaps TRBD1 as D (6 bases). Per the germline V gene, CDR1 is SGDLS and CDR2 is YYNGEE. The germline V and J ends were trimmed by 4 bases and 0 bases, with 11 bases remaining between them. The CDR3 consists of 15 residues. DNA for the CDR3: TGTGCCAGCAGCCCTAGGACAGCCTCTGGAAACACCATATATTTT. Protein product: CASSPRTASGNTIYF.

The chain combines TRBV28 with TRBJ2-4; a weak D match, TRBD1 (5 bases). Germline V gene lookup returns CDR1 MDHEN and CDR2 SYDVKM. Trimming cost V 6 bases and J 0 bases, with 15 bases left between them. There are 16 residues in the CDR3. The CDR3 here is CASSSTGLRAKNIQYF. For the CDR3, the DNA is TGTGCCAGCAGCTCTACAGGATTAAGAGCCAAAAACATTCAGTACTTC.

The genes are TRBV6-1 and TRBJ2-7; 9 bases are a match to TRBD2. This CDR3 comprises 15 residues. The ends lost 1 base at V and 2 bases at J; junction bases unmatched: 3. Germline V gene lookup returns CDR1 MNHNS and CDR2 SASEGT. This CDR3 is CASSEVGGRAYEQYF. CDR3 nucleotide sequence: TGTGCCAGCAGTGAAGTGGGCGGGAGGGCCTACGAGCAGTACTTC.

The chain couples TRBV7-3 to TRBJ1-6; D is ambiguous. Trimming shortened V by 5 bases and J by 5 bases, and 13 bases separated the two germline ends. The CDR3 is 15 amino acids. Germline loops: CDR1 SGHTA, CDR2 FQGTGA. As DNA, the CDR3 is TGTGCCAGCAGCCCAGCGGTAGGAGATAATTCACCCCTCCACTTT. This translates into CASSPAVGDNSPLHF. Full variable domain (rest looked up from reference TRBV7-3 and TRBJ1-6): GAGVSQTPSNKVTEKGKYVELRCDPISGHTALYWYRQSLGQGPEFLIYFQGTGAADDSGLPNDRFFAVRPEGSVSTLKIQRTERGDSAVYLCASSPAVGDNSPLHFGNGTRLTVT.

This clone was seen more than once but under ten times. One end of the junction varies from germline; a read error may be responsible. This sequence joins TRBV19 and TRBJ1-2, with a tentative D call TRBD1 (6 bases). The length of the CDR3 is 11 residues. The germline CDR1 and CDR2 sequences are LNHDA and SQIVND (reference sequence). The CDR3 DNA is TGCGGTGTACAGGGACGCTATGGCTACACCTTC. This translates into CGVQGRYGYTF.

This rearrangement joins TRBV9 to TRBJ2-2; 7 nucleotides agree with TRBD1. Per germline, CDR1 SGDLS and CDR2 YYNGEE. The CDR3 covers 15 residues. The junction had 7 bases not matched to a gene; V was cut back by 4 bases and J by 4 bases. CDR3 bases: TGTGCCAGCAGCCCCGGACAGGTTTCCACCGGGGAGCTGTTTTTT. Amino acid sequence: CASSPGQVSTGELFF.

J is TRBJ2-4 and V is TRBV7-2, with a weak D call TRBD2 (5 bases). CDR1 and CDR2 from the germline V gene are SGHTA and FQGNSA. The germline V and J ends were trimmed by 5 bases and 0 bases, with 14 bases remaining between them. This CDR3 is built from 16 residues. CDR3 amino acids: CASSLTAGVAKNIQYF. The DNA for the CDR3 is TGTGCCAGCAGCCTAACGGCGGGTGTAGCCAAAAACATTCAGTACTTC. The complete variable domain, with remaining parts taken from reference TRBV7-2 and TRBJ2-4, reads GAGVSQSPSNKVTEKGKDVELRCDPISGHTALYWYRQSLGQGLEFLIYFQGNSAPDKSGLPSDRFSAERTGGSVSTLTIQRTQQEDSAVYLCASSLTAGVAKNIQYFGAGTRLSVL.

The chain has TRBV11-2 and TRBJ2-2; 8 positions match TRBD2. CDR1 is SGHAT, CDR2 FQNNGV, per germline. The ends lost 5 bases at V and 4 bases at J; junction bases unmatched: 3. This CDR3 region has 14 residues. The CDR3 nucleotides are TGTGCCAGCAGCCAACTAGCGGTCACCGGGGAGCTGTTTTTT. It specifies CASSQLAVTGELFF.

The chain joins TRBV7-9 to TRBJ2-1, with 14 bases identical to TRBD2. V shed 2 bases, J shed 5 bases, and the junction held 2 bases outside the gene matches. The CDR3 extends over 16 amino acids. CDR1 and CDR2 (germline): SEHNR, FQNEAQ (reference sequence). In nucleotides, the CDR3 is TGTGCCAGCAGCTTAATGACTAGCGGGGGGGACAATGAGCAGTTCTTC. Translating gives CASSLMTSGGDNEQFF. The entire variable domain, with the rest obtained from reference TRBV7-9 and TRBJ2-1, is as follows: DTGVSQNPRHKITKRGQNVTFRCDPISEHNRLYWYRQTLGQGPEFLTYFQNEAQLEKSRLLSDRFSAERPKGSFSTLEIQRTEQGDSAMYLCASSLMTSGGDNEQFFGPGTRLTVL.

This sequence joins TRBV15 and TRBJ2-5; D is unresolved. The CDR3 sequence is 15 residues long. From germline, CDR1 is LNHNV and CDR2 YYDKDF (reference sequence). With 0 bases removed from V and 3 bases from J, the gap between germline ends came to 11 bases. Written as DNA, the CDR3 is TGTGCCACCAGCAGAGATTGGCTGTCCGAAGAGACCCAGTACTTC. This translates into CATSRDWLSEETQYF.

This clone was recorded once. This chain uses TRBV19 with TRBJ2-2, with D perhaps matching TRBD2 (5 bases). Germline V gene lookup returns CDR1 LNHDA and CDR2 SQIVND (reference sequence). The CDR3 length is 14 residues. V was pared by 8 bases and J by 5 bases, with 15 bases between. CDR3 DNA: TGTGCCAGTCGAGGGCCCCCGGGGACCGGGGAGCTGTTTTTT. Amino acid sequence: CASRGPPGTGELFF.

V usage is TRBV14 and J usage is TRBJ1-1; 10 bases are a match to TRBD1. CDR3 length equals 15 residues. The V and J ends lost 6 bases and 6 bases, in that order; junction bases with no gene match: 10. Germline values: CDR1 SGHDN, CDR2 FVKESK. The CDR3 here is CASSGATGGFAEAFF. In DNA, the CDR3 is TGTGCCAGCAGTGGGGCGACAGGGGGCTTCGCTGAAGCTTTCTTT.

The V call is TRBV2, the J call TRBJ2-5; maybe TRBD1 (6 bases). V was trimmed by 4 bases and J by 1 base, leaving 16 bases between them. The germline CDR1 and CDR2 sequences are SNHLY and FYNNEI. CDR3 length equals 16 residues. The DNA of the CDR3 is TGTGCCAGCAGTGGGGGGCCCGGCAGGGGCCAAGAGACCCAGTACTTC. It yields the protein CASSGGPGRGQETQYF. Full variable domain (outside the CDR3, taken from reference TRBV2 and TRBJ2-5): EPEVTQTPSHQVTQMGQEVILRCVPISNHLYFYWYRQILGQKVEFLVSFYNNEISEKSEIFDDQFSVERPDGSNFTLKIRSTKLEDSAMYFCASSGGPGRGQETQYFGPGTRLLVL.

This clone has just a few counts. Here the CDR3 reads CASSQAKGLPGDYNEQFF. The DNA of the CDR3 is TGCGCCAGCAGCCAGGCTAAGGGACTTCCTGGGGATTACAATGAGCAGTTCTTC. V and J are TRBV4-1 and TRBJ2-1; tentatively, D is TRBD2 (6 bases). This CDR3 region has 18 residues. Trimming removed 3 bases from V and 4 bases from J, with 22 bases in between. Germline CDR1 reads MGHRA; CDR2 reads YSYEKL.

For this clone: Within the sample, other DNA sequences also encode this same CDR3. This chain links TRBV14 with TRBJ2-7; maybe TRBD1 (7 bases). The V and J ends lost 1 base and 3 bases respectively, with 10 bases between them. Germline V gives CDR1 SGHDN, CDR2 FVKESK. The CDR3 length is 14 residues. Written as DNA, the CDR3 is TGTGCCAGCAGCCAAGGGCAGGGGGGCTACGAGCAGTACTTC. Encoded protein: CASSQGQGGYEQYF.

CDR3: CASSQVYNNEQFF. The CDR3 nucleotides are TGTGCCAGCAGCCAAGTATATAACAATGAGCAGTTCTTC. V gene TRBV3-1 (or the pseudogene TRBV3-2) combines with J gene TRBJ2-1; no reliable D call. Germline V gene data show CDR1 as LGHDT and CDR2 as YNNKEL (reference sequence). The germline V and J ends were trimmed by 1 base and 5 bases, with 6 bases remaining between them. The CDR3 consists of 13 residues.

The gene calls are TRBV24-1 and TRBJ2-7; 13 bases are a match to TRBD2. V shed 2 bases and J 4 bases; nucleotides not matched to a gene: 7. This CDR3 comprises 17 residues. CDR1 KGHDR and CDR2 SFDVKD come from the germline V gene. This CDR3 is CATSDWTGTSGTYEQYF. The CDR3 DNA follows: TGTGCCACCAGTGATTGGACCGGGACTAGCGGGACTTACGAGCAGTACTTC.

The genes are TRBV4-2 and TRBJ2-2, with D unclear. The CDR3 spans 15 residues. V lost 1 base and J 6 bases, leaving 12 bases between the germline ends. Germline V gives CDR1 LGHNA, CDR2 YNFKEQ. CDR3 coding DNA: TGTGCCAGCAGCCAAGGGTGGCAGGTGTCCGGGGAGCTGTTTTTT. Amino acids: CASSQGWQVSGELFF.

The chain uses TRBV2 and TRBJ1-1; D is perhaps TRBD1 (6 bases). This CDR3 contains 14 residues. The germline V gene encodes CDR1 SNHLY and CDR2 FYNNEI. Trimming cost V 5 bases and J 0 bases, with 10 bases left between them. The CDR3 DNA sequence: TGTGCCAGCAGTACGACAGGTTTGAACACTGAAGCTTTCTTT. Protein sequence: CASSTTGLNTEAFF.

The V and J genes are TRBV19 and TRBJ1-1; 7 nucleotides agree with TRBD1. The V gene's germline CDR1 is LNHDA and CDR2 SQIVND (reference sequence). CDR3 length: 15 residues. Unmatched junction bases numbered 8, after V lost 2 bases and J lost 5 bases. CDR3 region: CASSIKGGAYTEAFF. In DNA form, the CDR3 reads TGTGCCAGTAGTATAAAAGGGGGCGCTTATACTGAAGCTTTCTTT.

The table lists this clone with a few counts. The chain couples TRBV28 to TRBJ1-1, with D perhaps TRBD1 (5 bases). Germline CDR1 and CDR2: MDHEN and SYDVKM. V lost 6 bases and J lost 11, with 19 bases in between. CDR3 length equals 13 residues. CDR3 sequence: CASSLGHQLRAFF. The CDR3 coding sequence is TGTGCCAGCAGCCTAGGACACCAACTCCGCGCTTTCTTT. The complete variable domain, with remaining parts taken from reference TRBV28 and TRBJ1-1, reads DVKVTQSSRYLVKRTGEKVFLECVQDMDHENMFWYRQDPGLGLRLIYFSYDVKMKEKGDIPEGYSVSREKKERFSLILESASTNQTSMYLCASSLGHQLRAFFGQGTRLTVV.

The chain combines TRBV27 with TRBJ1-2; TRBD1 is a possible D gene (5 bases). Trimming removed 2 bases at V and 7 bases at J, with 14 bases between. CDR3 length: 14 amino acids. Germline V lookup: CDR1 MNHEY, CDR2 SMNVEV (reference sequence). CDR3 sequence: CASSLGRELGGYTF. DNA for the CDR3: TGTGCCAGCAGTTTAGGCAGGGAATTGGGTGGCTACACCTTC.

The CDR3 DNA follows: TGTGCCACTAGGACTAGCGGGACCTACAATGAGCAGTTCTTC. It codes for CATRTSGTYNEQFF. The chain recombines TRBV7-8 with TRBJ2-1, with 12 bases aligning to TRBD2. Germline CDR1 SGHVS, CDR2 FQNEAQ. Trimming took 10 bases from V and 2 from J; bases not matched to a gene: 3. The CDR3 contains 14 residues.

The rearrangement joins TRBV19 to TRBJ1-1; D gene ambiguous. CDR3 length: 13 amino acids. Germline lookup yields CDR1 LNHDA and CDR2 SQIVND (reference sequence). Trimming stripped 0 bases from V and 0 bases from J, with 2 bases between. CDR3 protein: CASSIDMNTEAFF. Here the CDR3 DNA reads TGTGCCAGTAGTATAGATATGAACACTGAAGCTTTCTTT.